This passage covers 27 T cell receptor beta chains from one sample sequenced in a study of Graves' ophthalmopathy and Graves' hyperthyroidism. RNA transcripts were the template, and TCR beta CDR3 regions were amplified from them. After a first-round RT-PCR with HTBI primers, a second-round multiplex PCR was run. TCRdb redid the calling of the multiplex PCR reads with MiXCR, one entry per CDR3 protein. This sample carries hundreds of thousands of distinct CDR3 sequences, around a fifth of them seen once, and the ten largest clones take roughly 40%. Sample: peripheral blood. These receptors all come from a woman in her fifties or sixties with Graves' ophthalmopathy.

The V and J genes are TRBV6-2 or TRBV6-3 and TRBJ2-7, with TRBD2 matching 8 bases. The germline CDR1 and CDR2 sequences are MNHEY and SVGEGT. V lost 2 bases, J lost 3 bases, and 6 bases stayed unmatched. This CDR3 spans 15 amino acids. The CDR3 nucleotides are TGTGCCAGCAGTTACGGGGGGCTAGCGGGCTACGAGCAGTACTTC. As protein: CASSYGGLAGYEQYF.

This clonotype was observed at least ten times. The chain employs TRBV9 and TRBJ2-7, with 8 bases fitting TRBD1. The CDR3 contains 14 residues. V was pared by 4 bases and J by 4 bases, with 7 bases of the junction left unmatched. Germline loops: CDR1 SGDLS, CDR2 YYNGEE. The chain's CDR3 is CASSRTGSKYEQYF. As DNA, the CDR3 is TGTGCCAGCAGCAGGACAGGGTCTAAATACGAGCAGTACTTC.

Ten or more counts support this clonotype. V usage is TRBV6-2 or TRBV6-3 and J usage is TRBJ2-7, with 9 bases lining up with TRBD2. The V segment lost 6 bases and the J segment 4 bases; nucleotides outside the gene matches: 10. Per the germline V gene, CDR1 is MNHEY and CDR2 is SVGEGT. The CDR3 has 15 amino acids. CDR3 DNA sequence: TGTGCCAGCAGCATACACAGACTAGCGGCTTACGAGCAGTACTTC. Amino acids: CASSIHRLAAYEQYF.

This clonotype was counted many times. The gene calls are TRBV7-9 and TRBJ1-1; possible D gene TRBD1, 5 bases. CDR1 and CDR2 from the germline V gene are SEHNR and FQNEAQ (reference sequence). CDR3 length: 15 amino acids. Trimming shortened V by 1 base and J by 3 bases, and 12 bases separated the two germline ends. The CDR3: CASSLGGGYHTEAFF. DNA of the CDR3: TGTGCCAGCAGCTTAGGTGGGGGGTATCACACTGAAGCTTTCTTT.

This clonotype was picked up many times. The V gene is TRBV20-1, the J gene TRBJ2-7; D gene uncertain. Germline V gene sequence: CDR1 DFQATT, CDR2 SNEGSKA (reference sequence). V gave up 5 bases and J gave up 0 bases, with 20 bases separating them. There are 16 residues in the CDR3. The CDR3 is CSAWSPRGASSYEQYF. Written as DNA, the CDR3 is TGCAGTGCTTGGTCCCCTCGTGGCGCCAGCTCCTACGAGCAGTACTTC.

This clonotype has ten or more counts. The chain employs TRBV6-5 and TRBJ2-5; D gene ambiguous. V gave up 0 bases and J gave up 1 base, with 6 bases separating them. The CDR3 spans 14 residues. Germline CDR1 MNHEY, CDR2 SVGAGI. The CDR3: CASSYSSSQETQYF. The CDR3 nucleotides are TGTGCCAGCAGTTACTCGTCTAGCCAAGAGACCCAGTACTTC.

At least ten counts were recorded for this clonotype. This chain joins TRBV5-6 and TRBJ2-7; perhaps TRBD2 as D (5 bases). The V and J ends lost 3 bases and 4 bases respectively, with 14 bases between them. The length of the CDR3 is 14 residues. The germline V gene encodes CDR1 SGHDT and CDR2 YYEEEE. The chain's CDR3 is CASSWTGMEYEQYF. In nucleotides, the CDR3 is TGTGCCAGCAGCTGGACGGGGATGGAGTACGAGCAGTACTTC.

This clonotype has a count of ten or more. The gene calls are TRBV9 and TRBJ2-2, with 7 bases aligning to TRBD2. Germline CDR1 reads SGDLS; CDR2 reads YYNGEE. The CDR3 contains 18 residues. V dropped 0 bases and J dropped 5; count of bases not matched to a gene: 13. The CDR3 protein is CASSVGGSGTRSTGELFF. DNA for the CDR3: TGTGCCAGCAGCGTAGGAGGAAGCGGGACCCGTTCGACCGGGGAGCTGTTTTTT.

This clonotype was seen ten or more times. CDR3 in amino acids: CASSVAGVTGELFF. The CDR3 DNA reads as TGTGCCAGCAGCGTAGCGGGAGTGACCGGGGAGCTGTTTTTT. The V and J genes are TRBV28 and TRBJ2-2; TRBD2 aligns across 9 bases. Germline V lookup: CDR1 MDHEN, CDR2 SYDVKM. The CDR3 is 14 residues long. Trimming took 6 bases from V and 5 from J; bases not matched to a gene: 4.

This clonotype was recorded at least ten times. CDR3 amino acids: CASSQQGKNIQYF. CDR3 sequence (DNA): TGTGCCAGCAGCCAACAGGGGAAAAACATTCAGTACTTC. The chain uses TRBV3-1 and TRBJ2-4; D is possibly TRBD1 (6 bases). The germline CDR1 and CDR2 sequences are LGHDT and YNNKEL (reference sequence). V was trimmed by 2 bases and J by 4 bases, leaving 6 bases between them. This CDR3 has 13 residues.

This CDR3 reads CASSLQGANQPQHF. CDR3 coding DNA: TGTGCCAGCAGTTTACAGGGGGCCAATCAGCCCCAGCATTTT. V and J are TRBV6-5 and TRBJ1-5, with TRBD1 matching over 9 bases. This CDR3 has 14 residues. Germline assignment: CDR1 MNHEY and CDR2 SVGAGI. The V and J ends lost 4 bases and 3 bases, in that order; junction bases with no gene match: 1.

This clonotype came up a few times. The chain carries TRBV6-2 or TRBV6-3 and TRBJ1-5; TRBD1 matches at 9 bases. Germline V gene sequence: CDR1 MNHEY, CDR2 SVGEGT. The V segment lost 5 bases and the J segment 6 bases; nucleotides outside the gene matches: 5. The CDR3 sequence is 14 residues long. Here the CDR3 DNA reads TGTGCCAGCAGTACCAGGACAGGGGTTCAGCCCCAGCATTTT. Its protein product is CASSTRTGVQPQHF.

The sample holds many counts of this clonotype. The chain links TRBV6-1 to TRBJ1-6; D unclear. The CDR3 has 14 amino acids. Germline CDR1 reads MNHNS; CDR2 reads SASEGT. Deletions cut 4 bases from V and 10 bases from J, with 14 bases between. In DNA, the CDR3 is TGTGCCAGCAGTGTCGCCCCTGAGGACTCACCCCTCCACTTT. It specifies CASSVAPEDSPLHF.

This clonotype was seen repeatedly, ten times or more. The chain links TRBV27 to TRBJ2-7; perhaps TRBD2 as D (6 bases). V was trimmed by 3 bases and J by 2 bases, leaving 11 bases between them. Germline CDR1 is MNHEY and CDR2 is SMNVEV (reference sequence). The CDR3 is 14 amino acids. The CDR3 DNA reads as TGTGCCAGCAGTTTCGGGAGTAGCACCTACGAGCAGTACTTC. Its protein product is CASSFGSSTYEQYF.

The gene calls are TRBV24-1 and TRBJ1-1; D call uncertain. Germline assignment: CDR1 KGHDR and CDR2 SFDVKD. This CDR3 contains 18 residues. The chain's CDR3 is CAKPAGENRIQRNTEAFF. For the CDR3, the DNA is TGTGCGAAGCCGGCCGGCGAAAACCGCATACAGAGGAACACTGAAGCTTTCTTT.

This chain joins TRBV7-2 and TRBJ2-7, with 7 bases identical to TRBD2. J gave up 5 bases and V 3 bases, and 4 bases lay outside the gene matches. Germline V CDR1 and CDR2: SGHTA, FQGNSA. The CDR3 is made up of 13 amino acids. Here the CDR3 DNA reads TGTGCCAGCAGCTTCCTAGCGGAAAACGAGCAGTACTTC. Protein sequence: CASSFLAENEQYF.

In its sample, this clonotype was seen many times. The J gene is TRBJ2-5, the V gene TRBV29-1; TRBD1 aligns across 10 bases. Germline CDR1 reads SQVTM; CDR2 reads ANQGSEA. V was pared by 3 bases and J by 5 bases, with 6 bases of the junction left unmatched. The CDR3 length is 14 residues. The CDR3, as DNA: TGCAGCGTTGAGACAGGGGGCCGAAGGGAGACCCAGTACTTC. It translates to CSVETGGRRETQYF.

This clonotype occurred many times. CDR3 DNA sequence: TGTGCCAGTAGTATTACTGGTACCAGCTCCTACGAGCAGTACTTC. Translated: CASSITGTSSYEQYF. The chain uses TRBV19 and TRBJ2-7; D unclear. The V gene lost 3 bases and the J gene lost 0 bases, with 12 bases spanning the gap. The germline CDR1 and CDR2 sequences are LNHDA and SQIVND (reference sequence). The length of the CDR3 is 15 residues.

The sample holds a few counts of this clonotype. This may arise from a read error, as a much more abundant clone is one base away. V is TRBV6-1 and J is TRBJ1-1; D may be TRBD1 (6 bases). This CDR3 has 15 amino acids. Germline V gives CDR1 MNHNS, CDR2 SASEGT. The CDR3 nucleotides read TGTGTCAGCACCCCTCGCGGGGGGCGCGGAACTGAAGCTTTCTTT. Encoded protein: CVSTPRGGRGTEAFF.

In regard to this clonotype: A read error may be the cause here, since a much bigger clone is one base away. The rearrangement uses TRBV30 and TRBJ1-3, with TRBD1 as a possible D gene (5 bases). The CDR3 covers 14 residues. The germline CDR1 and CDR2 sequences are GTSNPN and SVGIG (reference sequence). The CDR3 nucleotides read TGTGCCTGGAAGGGGTTAAGCTCTGGATACACCATATATTTT. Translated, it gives CAWKGLSSGYTIYF. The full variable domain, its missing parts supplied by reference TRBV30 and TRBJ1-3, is SQTIHQWPATLVQPVGSPLSLECTVEGTSNPNLYWYRQAAGRGLQLLFYSVGIGQISSEVPQNLSASRPQDRQFILSSKKLLLSDSGFYLCAWKGLSSGYTIYFGEGSWLTVV.

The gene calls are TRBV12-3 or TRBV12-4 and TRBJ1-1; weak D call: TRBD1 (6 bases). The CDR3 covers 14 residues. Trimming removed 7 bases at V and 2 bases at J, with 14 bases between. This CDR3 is CASIARGRNTEAFF. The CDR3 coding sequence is TGTGCCAGCATAGCGCGGGGGCGAAACACTGAAGCTTTCTTT.

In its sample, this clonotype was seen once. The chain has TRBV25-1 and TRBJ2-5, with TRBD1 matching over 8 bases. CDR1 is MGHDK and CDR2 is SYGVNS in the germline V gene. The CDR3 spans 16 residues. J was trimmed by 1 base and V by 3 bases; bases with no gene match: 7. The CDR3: CASSDSDRGPQETQYF. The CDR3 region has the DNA TGTGCCAGCAGTGATAGTGACAGGGGCCCCCAAGAGACCCAGTACTTC. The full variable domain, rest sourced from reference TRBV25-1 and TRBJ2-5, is EADIYQTPRYLVIGTGKKITLECSQTMGHDKMYWYQQDPGMELHLIHYSYGVNSTEKGDLSSESTVSRIRTEHFPLTLESARPSHTSQYLCASSDSDRGPQETQYFGPGTRLLVL.

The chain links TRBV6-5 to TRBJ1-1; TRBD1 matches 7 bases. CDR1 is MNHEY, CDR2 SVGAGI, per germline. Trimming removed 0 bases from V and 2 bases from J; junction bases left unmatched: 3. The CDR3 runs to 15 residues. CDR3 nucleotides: TGTGCCAGCAGTTACTCGCAGGGGGTTAACACTGAAGCTTTCTTT. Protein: CASSYSQGVNTEAFF.

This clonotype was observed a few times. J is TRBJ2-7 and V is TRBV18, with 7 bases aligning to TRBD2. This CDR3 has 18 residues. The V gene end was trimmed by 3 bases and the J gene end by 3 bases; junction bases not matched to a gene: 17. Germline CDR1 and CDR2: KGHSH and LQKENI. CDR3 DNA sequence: TGTGCCAGCTCACCGTTCGGACTCCATAGTCGGGGGGACTACGAGCAGTACTTC. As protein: CASSPFGLHSRGDYEQYF.

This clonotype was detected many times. The CDR3 is CASSDWWSYEQYF. The CDR3 nucleotides read TGTGCCAGCAGTGATTGGTGGTCCTACGAGCAGTACTTC. The chain combines TRBV2 with TRBJ2-7; D is undetermined. Per the germline V gene, CDR1 is SNHLY and CDR2 is FYNNEI. This CDR3 contains 13 residues. V lost 3 bases to trimming and J lost 1 base, with 7 bases between them. Variable domain in full (rest from reference TRBV2 and TRBJ2-7): EPEVTQTPSHQVTQMGQEVILRCVPISNHLYFYWYRQILGQKVEFLVSFYNNEISEKSEIFDDQFSVERPDGSNFTLKIRSTKLEDSAMYFCASSDWWSYEQYFGPGTRLTVT.

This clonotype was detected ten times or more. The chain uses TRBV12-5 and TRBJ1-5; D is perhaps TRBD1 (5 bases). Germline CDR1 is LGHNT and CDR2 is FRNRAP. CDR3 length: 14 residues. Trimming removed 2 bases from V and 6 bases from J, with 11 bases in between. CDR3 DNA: TGTGCTAGTGGTTTGTCAGGGAGATCTCAGCCCCAGCATTTT. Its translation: CASGLSGRSQPQHF.

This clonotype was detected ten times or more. The CDR3 sequence: CASSLGAQARETQYF. DNA for the CDR3: TGTGCCAGCAGTTTAGGCGCCCAGGCACGAGAGACCCAGTACTTC. The chain carries TRBV28 and TRBJ2-5, with D unclear. V dropped 2 bases and J dropped 4 bases, with 14 bases sitting between them. The CDR3 extends over 15 amino acids. Germline lookup yields CDR1 MDHEN and CDR2 SYDVKM.